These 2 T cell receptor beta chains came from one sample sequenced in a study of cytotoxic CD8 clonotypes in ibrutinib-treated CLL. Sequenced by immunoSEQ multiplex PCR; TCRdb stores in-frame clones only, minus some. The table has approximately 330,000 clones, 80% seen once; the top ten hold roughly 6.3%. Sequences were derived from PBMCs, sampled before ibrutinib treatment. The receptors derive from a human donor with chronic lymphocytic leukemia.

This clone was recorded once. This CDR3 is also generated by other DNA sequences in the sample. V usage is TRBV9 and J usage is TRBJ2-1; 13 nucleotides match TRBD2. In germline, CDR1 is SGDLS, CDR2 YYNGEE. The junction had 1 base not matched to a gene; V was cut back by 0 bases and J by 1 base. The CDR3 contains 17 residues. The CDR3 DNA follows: TGTGCCAGCAGCGTAGGGACTAGCGGGAGTTCCTACAATGAGCAGTTCTTC. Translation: CASSVGTSGSSYNEQFF.

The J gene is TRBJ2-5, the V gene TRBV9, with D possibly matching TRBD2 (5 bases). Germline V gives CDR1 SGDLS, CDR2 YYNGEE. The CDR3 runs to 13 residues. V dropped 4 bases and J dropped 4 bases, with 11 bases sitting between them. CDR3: CASSSTNRETQYF. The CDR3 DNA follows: TGTGCCAGCAGCTCGACTAATCGAGAGACCCAGTACTTC. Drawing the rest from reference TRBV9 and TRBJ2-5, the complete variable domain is DSGVTQTPKHLITATGQRVTLRCSPRSGDLSVYWYQQSLDQGLQFLIQYYNGEERAKGNILERFSAQQFPDLHSELNLSSLELGDSALYFCASSSTNRETQYFGPGTRLLVL.